The clone carrying this T cell receptor (beta chain) was counted many times. Antigen unknown. CDR1 SGHTA and CDR2 FQGNSA come from the germline V gene. This CDR3 is 13 amino acids long. V lost 3 bases, J lost 7 bases, and 13 bases lay in between. Using its own MiXCR run on the reads, TCRdb lists one record per CDR3 protein. The repertoire holds approximately 250,000 distinct CDR3 sequences, with around an eighth as singletons. The source of the sample is a study of T cell repertoires in cytomegalovirus infection. Study overall: Indications came from public TCR beta signatures; they pointed to CMV infection and to a matching HLA type.

Findings of the study overall: Public TCR beta family frequency separated CMV-and-HLA carriers, including in an independent cohort. Dominant in the ex vivo response were TCR beta clonotypes restricted by HLA-C and specific for CMV.

The chain recombines TRBV7-2 with TRBJ2-7, with D unclear. The receptor's source is a human donor in good health (CMV status not recorded). Some clones in this sample may be carry-over from other donors' samples. Material: PBMCs. CDR3 protein: CASSLTGMDEQYF. The DNA for the CDR3 is TGTGCCAGCAGCTTGACTGGTATGGATGAGCAGTACTTC.